This TCR beta chain originates from a study of blood T cell repertoires in COVID-19. Study context: Spain, Italy and the United States supplied samples that represented acute and convalescent COVID-19. PBMCs, B-cell-depleted T cells, or T cells provided the cDNA or gDNA that made up the material.

Under the authors' procedure: Estimation of nucleated cell counts was performed using reference gene primer amplification. The assay was immunoSEQ multiplex PCR, and TCRdb's table has in-frame clones only and misses some. V, J and clone size are those of that table, while D and trimming were read from the DNA. The data contain about 190,000 clones, around nine tenths of them singletons. Trimming pared 5 bases from V and 6 bases from J, leaving 11 bases between. The CDR3 consists of 13 residues. The germline V gene has CDR1 LNHDA and CDR2 SQIVND (reference sequence). The sequencing input was peripheral blood. The V gene is TRBV19, the J gene TRBJ1-5; possibly TRBD1 for D (5 bases). This clonotype was sampled from a man in his 70s with active or convalescent COVID-19. CDR3 protein: CASSPPRAQPQHF. The CDR3 DNA is TGTGCCAGTAGTCCCCCCAGGGCTCAGCCCCAGCATTTT.